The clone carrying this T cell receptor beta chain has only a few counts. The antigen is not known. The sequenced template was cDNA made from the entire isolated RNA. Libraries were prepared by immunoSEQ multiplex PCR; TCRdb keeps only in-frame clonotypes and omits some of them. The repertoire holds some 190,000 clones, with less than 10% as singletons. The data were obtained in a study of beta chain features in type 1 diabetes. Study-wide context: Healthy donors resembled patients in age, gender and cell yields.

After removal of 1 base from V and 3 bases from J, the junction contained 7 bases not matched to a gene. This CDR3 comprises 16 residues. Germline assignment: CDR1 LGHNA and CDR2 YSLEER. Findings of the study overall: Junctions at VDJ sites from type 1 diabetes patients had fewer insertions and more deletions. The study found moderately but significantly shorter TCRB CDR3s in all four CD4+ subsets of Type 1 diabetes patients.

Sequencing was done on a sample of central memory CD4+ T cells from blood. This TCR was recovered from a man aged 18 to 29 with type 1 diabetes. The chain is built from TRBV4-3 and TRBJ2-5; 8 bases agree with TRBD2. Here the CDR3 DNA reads TGCGCCAGCAGCCAAGCTTTCAGCGGGGGTAAAGAGACCCAGTACTTC. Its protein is CASSQAFSGGKETQYF.